The entry that follows covers one TCR beta chain sequence. The target antigen is unknown. This record belongs to a study of shared clonotypes between healthy human individuals. The CDR3 contains 13 residues. Trimming stripped 4 bases from V and 5 bases from J, with 9 bases between. CDR1 is SNHLY, CDR2 FYNNEI, per germline. Findings and limits, study-wide: Of the naive CD4 clonotypes, about 5.4% were shared across several donors. Non-shared clonotypes were found to have lower generation probabilities than the clonotypes that were shared by all four of the sorted-subset donors.

Clones were sequenced by immunoSEQ multiplex PCR, and TCRdb holds only the in-frame ones, with some missing. This table has over a million clones, 65% to 75% appearing once. A CD45RA+ naive subset and a CD45RA-negative memory subset were split from CD4+ cells. The sample comprised memory CD4+ T cells sorted from blood. The subset is: CD45RA-negative fraction. The sequence was collected from a man aged 18-30 years in good health. The rearrangement links TRBV2 to TRBJ2-1; D is perhaps TRBD2 (5 bases). The CDR3 DNA is TGTGCCAGCAGTGTCCGGGAAAACAATGAGCAGTTCTTC. The encoded protein is CASSVRENNEQFF.